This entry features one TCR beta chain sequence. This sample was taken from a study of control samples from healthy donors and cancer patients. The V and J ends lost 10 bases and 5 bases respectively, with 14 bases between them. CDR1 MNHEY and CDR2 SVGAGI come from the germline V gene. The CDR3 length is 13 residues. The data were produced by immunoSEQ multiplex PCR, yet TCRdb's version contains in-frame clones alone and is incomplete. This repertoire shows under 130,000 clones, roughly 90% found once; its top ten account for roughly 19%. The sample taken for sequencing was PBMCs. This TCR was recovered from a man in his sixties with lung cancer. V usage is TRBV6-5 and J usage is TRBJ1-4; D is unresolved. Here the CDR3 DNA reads TGTGCCACAAGTCCTACGGAGAATGAAAAACTGTTTTTT. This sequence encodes CATSPTENEKLFF.